This section outlines one T cell receptor beta chain sequence together with its context. The specificity of this receptor is unknown. No clone much larger than this one lies a single base away; base qualities are absent. V loses 5 bases of germline sequence and J loses 6 bases, and the interval between the two ends is 11 bases. From cysteine to phenylalanine, the CDR3 is 13 amino acids long. Only the CDR3 region is kept as DNA, spanning 39 bases read in frame from base 1. For CDR1 and CDR2, the germline V gene (reference sequence) lists WNHNN and SYGVQD. The record originates from a study of blood T cell repertoires in COVID-19 (dated by TCRdb to between 2020 and 2021). Regarding the research as a whole: Samples covering the acute and convalescent phases of COVID-19 were provided by collaborators in the United States, Italy and Spain. The sample metadata nearly always contained a de-identified subject ID, COVID-19 status, age in years and sex. Samples were obtained from the ongoing ImmuneRACE study (first 160 participants) and from some 1,200 subjects provided by 6 global collaborators. A freely available public database, intended as a resource for researchers studying the immune response to SARS-CoV-2, is where the repertoires were released. Subjects who had been exposed to COVID-19, were actively infected with it, or had recovered from it provided the deeply sampled blood TCRbeta repertoires that made up the dataset. The prospective study material was composed of cDNA or gDNA derived from T cells, B-cell-depleted T cells, or PBMCs. Where available, HLA class I and class II types were obtained from metadata supplied by the sample provider rather than from assay-based typing.

Whole blood was collected in K2EDTA tubes by collaborating institutions according to the institutions' own protocols. For TCRbeta analysis, collaborators shipped samples in one of three forms: frozen whole blood, isolated PBMCs, or DNA extracted from either of those sample types. Findings and caveats that apply to the study as a whole: The amount of clinical and demographic metadata varied by source and participant and was provided uncurated.

TCRbeta CDR3 regions were amplified from genomic DNA using the immunoSEQ Assay, a bias-controlled multiplex PCR. As for how the authors treated the data: Within the assay, amplification of reference gene primers was used to estimate how many nucleated cells each sample contained. To quantify the absolute abundance of each unique TCRbeta CDR3 rearrangement, sequence reads were collapsed and filtered. For each sample, productive Simpson clonality was calculated as the square root of Simpson's diversity index over productive rearrangements. TCRdb re-hosts the immuneACCESS table, in-frame sequences only. Its copies lack some clones; in the studies checked, an unresolved V gene accounts for under half of them, and the cause for the rest is not known. The D gene and trimming were derived from the DNA, and the V and J assignments and clone size from that table. Recorded for this sample are around 97,000 clones; 88% of them occurred a single time. 3.5% of the sample comes from the top ten.

This receptor was obtained from a human donor in a cohort sampled during active COVID-19. The chain links TRBV10-1 with TRBJ1-5; TRBD1 might be the D gene, on 6 matching bases. Material: peripheral blood. The nucleotides are TGCGCCAGCAGTTCAGGGGTCGGTCAGCCCCAGCATTTT. It translates as CASSSGVGQPQHF.